Listed below are T cell receptor beta chains from one sample, sequenced in a study of patients and donors after allogeneic stem cell transplantation. TCRdb itself ran the RT-PCR reads through MiXCR, one entry per CDR3 protein. The sample has 920,000 or so distinct CDR3 sequences, approximately 18% seen once. Input material: blood, either unsorted or a sorted T cell fraction (not recorded which). These receptors were obtained from a human donor who was either an allogeneic HSCT recipient or a stem cell or donor lymphocyte infusion donor (not recorded which). It is not recorded whose cells these are; they may come from a transplant donor. Both conserved end residues are part of each CDR3. D genes are given only for firm matches. Clone sizes are given selectively: once, few, many, or a class where the clone is expanded.

>TRBV20-1|-|TRBJ2-3|TRBD2
TGCAGTGCTACGGGGGTGGGACTAGCGGTCACAGATACGCAGTATTTT
CSATGVGLAVTDTQYF
>TRBV29-1|-|TRBJ2-3|-
TGCAGCGTTGAGGCGCCCCTATCACCCACAGATACGCAGTATTTT
CSVEAPLSPTDTQYF
>TRBV20-1|-|TRBJ2-1|-
TGCAGTGCCAACACACCTGCCAGGACCGCTGAGCAGTTCTTC
CSANTPARTAEQFF
>TRBV2|-|TRBJ2-3|-
TGTGCCAGCAGTGGGCCGGGACACTTCACAGATACGCAGTATTTT
CASSGPGHFTDTQYF
>TRBV5-1|few|TRBJ2-7|-
TGCGCCAGCAGCCGACCGGGCAACGAGCAGTACTTC
CASSRPGNEQYF
>TRBV20-1|few|TRBJ1-3|TRBD1
TGCAGTGCTTCGGACAGGAACCCTGGAAACACCATATATTTT
CSASDRNPGNTIYF
>TRBV21-1|-|TRBJ1-3|-
TGTGCCAGCAGCAAGGGCAGGGGGCTAAGCTCTGGAAACACCATATATTTT
CASSKGRGLSSGNTIYF
>TRBV21-1|few|TRBJ2-3|-
TGTGCCAGCAGCTGCAGGGGAGAGGCAGATACGCAGTATTTT
CASSCRGEADTQYF
>TRBV29-1|few|TRBJ2-5|TRBD1
TGCAGCGTTGGGGGGACAGTTCTAGCCCATCAAGAGACCCAGTACTTC
CSVGGTVLAHQETQYF
>TRBV5-1|-|TRBJ2-3|-
TGCGCCAGCAGCCGCGGGACAGTGGCTCAACGGAAAGGTACGCAGTATTTT
CASSRGTVAQRKGTQYF
>TRBV6-2/TRBV6-3|-|TRBJ1-5|-
TGTGCCAGCAGACTCCGGGCCACCAATCAGCCCCAGCATTTT
CASRLRATNQPQHF
>TRBV6-1|-|TRBJ1-5|TRBD1
TGTGCCAGCACAAAGGGACAGGAGAATCAGCCCCAGCATTTT
CASTKGQENQPQHF
>TRBV18|-|TRBJ2-5|-
TGTGCCAGCTCACCACAAAAATTCCAAGAGACCCAGTACTTC
CASSPQKFQETQYF
>TRBV12-3/TRBV12-4|few|TRBJ1-1|-
TGTGCCAGCAGTTTACCAGGACGACCGAACACTGAAGCTTTCTTT
CASSLPGRPNTEAFF
>TRBV5-1|-|TRBJ1-1|-
TGCGCCAGCAGATTGCGTACGCAGCGGAGGACTGAAGCTTTCTTT
CASRLRTQRRTEAFF
>TRBV27|-|TRBJ1-2|-
TGTGCCAGCAGGTCAGACGGAAACTATGGCTACACCTTC
CASRSDGNYGYTF
>TRBV5-1|-|TRBJ2-2|TRBD2
TGCGCCAGCAGCCCGGCGGGAGCGGGGGAGAACACCGGGGAGCTGTTTTTT
CASSPAGAGENTGELFF
>TRBV13|few|TRBJ2-3|-
TGTGCCAGCAGCTTCCAGTTGTATGAGGAGGGCACAGATACGCAGTATTTT
CASSFQLYEEGTDTQYF
>TRBV20-1|many|TRBJ1-3|TRBD1
TGCAGTGCCCGTAGGACAGGGGGCTCTGGAAACACCATATATTTT
CSARRTGGSGNTIYF
>TRBV7-9|-|TRBJ2-1|-
TGTGCCAGCAGCTTAATCAACGGGAATGAGCAGTTCTTC
CASSLINGNEQFF
>TRBV11-3|-|TRBJ2-3|TRBD2
TGTGCCAGCAGGGGCCTAGCGGGTCTCACCAAAGATACGCAGTATTTT
CASRGLAGLTKDTQYF
>TRBV28|-|TRBJ2-7|-
TGTGCCAGCAGGTTATCCCCCGGGACCGAAGACTACGAGCAGTACTTC
CASRLSPGTEDYEQYF
>TRBV7-3|-|TRBJ2-5|-
TGTGCCAGCAGCTTACTCCCAGGGGGGTTCGAGACCCAGTACTTC
CASSLLPGGFETQYF
>TRBV2|-|TRBJ2-1|TRBD1
TGTGCCATCACGGGACAGGGTAGGGATGAGCAGTTCTTC
CAITGQGRDEQFF
>TRBV20-1|-|TRBJ1-4|TRBD1
TGCAGTGCTAGACCGACAGGGGTTGAAAAACTGTTTTTT
CSARPTGVEKLFF
>TRBV7-8|-|TRBJ1-1|-
TGTGCCAGCAGCCTAAGCGGGGAGAGGAACACTGAAGCTTTCTTT
CASSLSGERNTEAFF
>TRBV10-3|few|TRBJ2-3|TRBD2
TGTGCCATCAGTGCGGCCGTACTAGCGGGCGACACAGATACGCAGTATTTT
CAISAAVLAGDTDTQYF
>TRBV4-3|few|TRBJ1-3|-
TGCGCCAGCAGCCAAGATCCTGGAAACACCATATATTTT
CASSQDPGNTIYF
>TRBV20-1|few|TRBJ2-2|-
TGCAGTGCTAGTCGCCAGAACACCGGGGAGCTGTTTTTT
CSASRQNTGELFF
>TRBV4-1|few|TRBJ1-4|-
TGCGCCAGCAGCCCACCGCAGGGTTGGGAAAAACTGTTTTTT
CASSPPQGWEKLFF
>TRBV28|-|TRBJ1-1|TRBD1
TGTGCCAGCAGTGCAACGACAGGGTGGCTCACTGAAGCTTTCTTT
CASSATTGWLTEAFF
>TRBV12-5|many|TRBJ2-5|-
TGTGCTAGTGCCCAGACTGGGATTCAAGAGACCCAGTACTTC
CASAQTGIQETQYF
>TRBV7-2|-|TRBJ2-1|-
TGTGCCAGCAGCTTCGCCGGGTCAGGCACCTACAATGAGCAGTTCTTC
CASSFAGSGTYNEQFF
>TRBV4-2|-|TRBJ2-3|TRBD1
TGTGCCAGCAGCCTACCTCTTACCGACAGGGGATATGGAGATACGCAGTATTTT
CASSLPLTDRGYGDTQYF
>TRBV19|few|TRBJ1-1|-
TGTGCCAGTAGCTACCAGGCAGGGCGCACGCCTGAAGCTTTCTTT
CASSYQAGRTPEAFF
>TRBV7-6|-|TRBJ2-2|-
TGTGCCAGCAGCTCGATGGAGGGCGGGGAGCTGTTTTTT
CASSSMEGGELFF
>TRBV6-5|-|TRBJ2-6|-
TGTGCCAGCAGTTGGACCGTGAGCTCTGGGGCCAACGTCCTGACTTTC
CASSWTVSSGANVLTF
>TRBV25-1|few|TRBJ1-4|-
TGTGCCAGCAGCGTGGGGAGCAGGAGACTGTTTTTT
CASSVGSRRLFF
>TRBV10-3|few|TRBJ2-7|TRBD2
TGTGCCATCAGTGAGTCACGACTAGCGTCCCACTACGAGCAGTACTTC
CAISESRLASHYEQYF
>TRBV5-5|-|TRBJ1-5|-
TGTGCCAGCAGCCTCGGGGTTTTCAATCAGCCCCAGCATTTT
CASSLGVFNQPQHF
>TRBV7-9|many|TRBJ2-5|TRBD2
TGTGCCAGCAGCTCGCGGGGGGTCCAAGAGACCCAGTACTTC
CASSSRGVQETQYF
>TRBV18|few|TRBJ2-1|TRBD2
TGTGCCAGCTCACCAGCTAGCGGTGAGCAGTTCTTC
CASSPASGEQFF
>TRBV7-2|few|TRBJ2-7|-
TGTGCCAGCACCCTGACTAGCTCCTACGAGCAGTACTTC
CASTLTSSYEQYF
>TRBV5-1|few|TRBJ2-3|-
TGCGCCAGCAGCGACTACCGGGAGTGGCTAATAGGCACAGATACGCAGTATTTT
CASSDYREWLIGTDTQYF
>TRBV5-1|few|TRBJ2-1|TRBD2
TGCGCCAGCAGCTTACTTAGCGGGAACTACAATGAGCAGTTCTTC
CASSLLSGNYNEQFF
>TRBV7-2|-|TRBJ1-3|-
TGTGCCAGCAGCCTGAAGGCGGACAAGGGAAACACCATATATTTT
CASSLKADKGNTIYF
>TRBV6-2/TRBV6-3|-|TRBJ2-3|-
TGTGCCAGCAGAACCGGGGACCGGAGCACAGATACGCAGTATTTT
CASRTGDRSTDTQYF
>TRBV12-3/TRBV12-4|few|TRBJ1-3|TRBD1
TGTGCCAGCAGGACCACAGGGGGTCGTGGAAACACCATATATTTT
CASRTTGGRGNTIYF
>TRBV5-1|-|TRBJ1-5|-
TGCGCCAGCAGCCCACAGGGATTGAGTCAGCCCCAGCATTTT
CASSPQGLSQPQHF
>TRBV9|few|TRBJ2-5|-
TGTGCCAGCAGCCCAAATCTAGAGAACCAAGAGACCCAGTACTTC
CASSPNLENQETQYF
>TRBV20-1|-|TRBJ1-3|-
TGCAGTGCTAGATTACCGGGAGACTCTGGAAACACCATATATTTT
CSARLPGDSGNTIYF
>TRBV20-1|many|TRBJ1-6|-
TGCAGTGCTCTCGACAGGCCTGGGAGATCACCCCTCCACTTT
CSALDRPGRSPLHF
>TRBV9|few|TRBJ2-3|-
TGTGCCAGCAGCGAGGCTGGGGGTCCTGGGACAGATACGCAGTATTTT
CASSEAGGPGTDTQYF
>TRBV9|few|TRBJ2-2|-
TGTGCCAGCAAGGTCGGGGGGAACACCGGGGAGCTGTTTTTT
CASKVGGNTGELFF
>TRBV3-1|few|TRBJ1-1|-
TGTGCCAGCAGCTCCCGGGGACCGTGGACTGAAGCTTTCTTT
CASSSRGPWTEAFF
>TRBV29-1|few|TRBJ1-5|-
TGCAGCGGGACCCTAGGGAACAATCAGCCCCAGCATTTT
CSGTLGNNQPQHF
>TRBV4-1|-|TRBJ2-2|TRBD2
TGCGCCAGCAGCCATTTTTCCGGTACTAGCGGAGCCGCGAACACCGGGGAGCTGTTTTTT
CASSHFSGTSGAANTGELFF